Below, 5 T cell receptor beta chains from the same sample are listed, as sequenced in a study of monozygotic twins with inflammatory bowel disease. TCRdb re-called the 5' RACE reads; one entry per CDR3 protein, DNA not given. The sample data list a few hundred thousand distinct CDR3 sequences. Sequences were obtained from blood. Receptors originate from a human donor with ulcerative colitis or Crohn's disease, or a healthy co-twin of an affected twin (not recorded which).

J is TRBJ2-5 and V is TRBV20-1. Per germline, CDR1 DFQATT and CDR2 SNEGSKA (reference sequence). The CDR3 loop spans 14 amino acids. The CDR3 loop reads CSAILTHGQETQYF.

The CDR3 loop reads CASSQAVYRHTGNTIYF. V and J are TRBV14 and TRBJ1-3; absent DNA, TCRdb's TRBD1 call cannot be checked. Germline V lookup: CDR1 SGHDN, CDR2 FVKESK. The CDR3 totals 17 residues.

The chain uses TRBV6-1 and TRBJ2-7; TCRdb designates TRBD1, a call that cannot be tested without DNA. This CDR3 region has 13 residues. Per the germline V gene, CDR1 is MNHNS and CDR2 is SASEGT. The CDR3 region is CASSEGTSYEQYF.

The CDR3 here is CAISESRDTYYEQYF. V gene TRBV10-3 combines with J gene TRBJ2-7; TCRdb names TRBD1, which stays unverified in the absence of DNA. Germline V lookup: CDR1 ENHRY, CDR2 SYGVKD. This CDR3 contains 15 residues.

CDR3 residues: CASRRTVSNQPQHF. The chain joins TRBV12-3 or TRBV12-4 to TRBJ1-5; the TCRdb D gene call, TRBD1, has no DNA to confirm it. The CDR3 totals 14 residues.